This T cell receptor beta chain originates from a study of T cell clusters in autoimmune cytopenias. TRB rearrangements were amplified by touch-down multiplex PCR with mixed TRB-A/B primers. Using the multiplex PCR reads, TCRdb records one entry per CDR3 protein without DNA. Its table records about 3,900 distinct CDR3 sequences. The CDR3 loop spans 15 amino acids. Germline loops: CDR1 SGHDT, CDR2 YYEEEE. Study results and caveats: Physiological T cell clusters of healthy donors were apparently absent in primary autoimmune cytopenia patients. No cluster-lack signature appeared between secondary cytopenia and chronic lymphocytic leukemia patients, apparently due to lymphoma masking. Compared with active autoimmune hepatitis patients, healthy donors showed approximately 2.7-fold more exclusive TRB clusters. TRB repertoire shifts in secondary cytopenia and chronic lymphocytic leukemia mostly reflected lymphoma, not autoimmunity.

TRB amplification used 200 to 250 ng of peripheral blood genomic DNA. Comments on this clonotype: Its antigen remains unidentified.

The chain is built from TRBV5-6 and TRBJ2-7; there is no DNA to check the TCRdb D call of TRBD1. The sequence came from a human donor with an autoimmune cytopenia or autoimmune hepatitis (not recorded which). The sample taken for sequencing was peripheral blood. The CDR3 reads CASSQQGIPSYEQYF. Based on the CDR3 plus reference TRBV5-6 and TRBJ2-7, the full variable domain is DAGVTQSPTHLIKTRGQQVTLRCSPKSGHDTVSWYQQALGQGPQFIFQYYEEEERQRGNFPDRFSGHQFPNYSSELNVNALLLGDSALYLCASSQQGIPSYEQYFGPGTRLTVT.